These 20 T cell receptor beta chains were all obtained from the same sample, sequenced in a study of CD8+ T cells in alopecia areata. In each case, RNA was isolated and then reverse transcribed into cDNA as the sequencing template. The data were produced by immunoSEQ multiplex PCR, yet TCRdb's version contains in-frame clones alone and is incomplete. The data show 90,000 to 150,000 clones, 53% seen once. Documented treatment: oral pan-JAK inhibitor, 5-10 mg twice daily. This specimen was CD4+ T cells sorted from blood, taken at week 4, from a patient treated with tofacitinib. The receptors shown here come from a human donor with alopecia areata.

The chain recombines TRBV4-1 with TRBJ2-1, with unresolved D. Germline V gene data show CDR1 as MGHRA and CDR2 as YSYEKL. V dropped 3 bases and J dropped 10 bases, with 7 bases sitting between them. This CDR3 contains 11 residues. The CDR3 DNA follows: TGCGCCAGCAGCCAGGGCTACGAGCAGTTCTTC. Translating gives CASSQGYEQFF.

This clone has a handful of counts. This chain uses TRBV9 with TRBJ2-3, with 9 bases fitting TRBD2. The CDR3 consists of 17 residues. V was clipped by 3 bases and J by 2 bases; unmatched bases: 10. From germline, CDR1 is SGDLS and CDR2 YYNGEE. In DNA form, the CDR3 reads TGTGCCAGCAGCGCCCGAAGCCTAGCGGGACCCACAGATACGCAGTATTTT. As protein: CASSARSLAGPTDTQYF.

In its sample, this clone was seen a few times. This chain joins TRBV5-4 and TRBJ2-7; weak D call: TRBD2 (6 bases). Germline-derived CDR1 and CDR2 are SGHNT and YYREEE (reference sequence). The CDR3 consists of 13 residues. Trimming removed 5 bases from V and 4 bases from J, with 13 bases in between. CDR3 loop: CASRKAAGYEQYF. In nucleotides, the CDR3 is TGTGCCAGCAGAAAGGCGGCGGGGTACGAGCAGTACTTC. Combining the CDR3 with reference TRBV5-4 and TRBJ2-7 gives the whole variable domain ETGVTQSPTHLIKTRGQQVTLRCSSQSGHNTVSWYQQALGQGPQFIFQYYREEENGRGNFPPRFSGLQFPNYSSELNVNALELDDSALYLCASRKAAGYEQYFGPGTRLTVT.

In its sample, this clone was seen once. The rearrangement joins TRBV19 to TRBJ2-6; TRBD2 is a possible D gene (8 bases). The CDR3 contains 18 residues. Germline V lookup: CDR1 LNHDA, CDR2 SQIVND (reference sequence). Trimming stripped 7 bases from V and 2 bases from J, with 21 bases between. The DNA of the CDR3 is TGTGCCAGTACCCCAGCGGGGGACAGAAGCCCTGGGGCCAACGTCCTGACTTTC. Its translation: CASTPAGDRSPGANVLTF.

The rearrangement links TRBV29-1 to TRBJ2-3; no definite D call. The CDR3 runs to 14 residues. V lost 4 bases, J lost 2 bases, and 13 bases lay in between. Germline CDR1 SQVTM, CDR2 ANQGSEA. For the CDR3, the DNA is TGCAGCGTTGGAGGCAGGATGAACACAGATACGCAGTATTTT. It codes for CSVGGRMNTDTQYF.

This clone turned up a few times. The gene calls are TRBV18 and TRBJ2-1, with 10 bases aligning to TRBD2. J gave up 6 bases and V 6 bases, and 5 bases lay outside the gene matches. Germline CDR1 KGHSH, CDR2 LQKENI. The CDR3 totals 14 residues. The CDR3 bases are TGTGCCAGCTCCCTGGGACTAGCGTCCAATGAGCAGTTCTTC. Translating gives CASSLGLASNEQFF.

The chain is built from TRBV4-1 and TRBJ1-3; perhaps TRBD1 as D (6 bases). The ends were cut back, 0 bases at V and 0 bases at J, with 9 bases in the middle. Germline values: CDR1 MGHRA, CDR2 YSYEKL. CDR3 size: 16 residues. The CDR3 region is CASSQDRTDSGNTIYF. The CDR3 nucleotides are TGCGCCAGCAGCCAAGACCGGACAGACTCTGGAAACACCATATATTTT.

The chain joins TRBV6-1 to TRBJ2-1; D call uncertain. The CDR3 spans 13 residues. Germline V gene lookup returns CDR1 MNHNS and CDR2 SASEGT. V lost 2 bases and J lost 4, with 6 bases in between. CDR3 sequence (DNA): TGTGCCAGCAGTGAAACAGTGTACAATGAGCAGTTCTTC. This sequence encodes CASSETVYNEQFF.

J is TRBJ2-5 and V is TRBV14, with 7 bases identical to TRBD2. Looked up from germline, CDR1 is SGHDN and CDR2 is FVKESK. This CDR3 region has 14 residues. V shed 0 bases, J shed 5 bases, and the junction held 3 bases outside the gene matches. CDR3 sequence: CASSQDRTRETQYF. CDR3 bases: TGTGCCAGCAGCCAAGATCGGACTAGGGAGACCCAGTACTTC.

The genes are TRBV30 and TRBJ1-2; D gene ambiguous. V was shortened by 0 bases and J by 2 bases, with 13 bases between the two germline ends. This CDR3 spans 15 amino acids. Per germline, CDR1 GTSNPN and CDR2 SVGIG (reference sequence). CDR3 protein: CAWSVFAGLNYGYTF. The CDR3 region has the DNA TGTGCCTGGAGTGTTTTCGCAGGATTGAACTATGGCTACACCTTC.

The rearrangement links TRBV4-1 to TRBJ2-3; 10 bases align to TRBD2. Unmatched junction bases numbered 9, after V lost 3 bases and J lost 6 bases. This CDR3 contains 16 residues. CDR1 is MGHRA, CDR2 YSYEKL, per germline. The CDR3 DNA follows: TGCGCCAGCAGCCATGGGGTAGCGGGGGGACGGGATACGCAGTATTTT. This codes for CASSHGVAGGRDTQYF.

CDR3 nucleotide sequence: TGTGCCAGCAGGACACGGGACACTGAAGCTTTCTTT. This codes for CASRTRDTEAFF. The chain employs TRBV2 and TRBJ1-1; no definite D call. Germline V gene data show CDR1 as SNHLY and CDR2 as FYNNEI. This CDR3 has 12 amino acids. The V end was cut by 6 bases, the J end by 3 bases, with 8 bases between. The complete variable domain, with remaining parts taken from reference TRBV2 and TRBJ1-1, reads EPEVTQTPSHQVTQMGQEVILRCVPISNHLYFYWYRQILGQKVEFLVSFYNNEISEKSEIFDDQFSVERPDGSNFTLKIRSTKLEDSAMYFCASRTRDTEAFFGQGTRLTVV.

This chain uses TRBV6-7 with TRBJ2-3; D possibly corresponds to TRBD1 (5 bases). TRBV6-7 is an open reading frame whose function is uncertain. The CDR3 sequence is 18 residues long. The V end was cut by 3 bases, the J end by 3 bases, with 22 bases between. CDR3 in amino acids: CASSYFGLGELRTDTQYF. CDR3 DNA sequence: TGTGCCAGCAGTTATTTCGGATTAGGGGAATTGAGGACAGATACGCAGTATTTT.

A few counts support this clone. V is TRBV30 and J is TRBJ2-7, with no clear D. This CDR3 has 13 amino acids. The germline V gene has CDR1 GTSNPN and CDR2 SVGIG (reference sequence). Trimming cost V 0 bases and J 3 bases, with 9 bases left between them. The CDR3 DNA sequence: TGTGCCTGGAGTGTCCCCGACATCTACGAGCAGTACTTC. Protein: CAWSVPDIYEQYF.

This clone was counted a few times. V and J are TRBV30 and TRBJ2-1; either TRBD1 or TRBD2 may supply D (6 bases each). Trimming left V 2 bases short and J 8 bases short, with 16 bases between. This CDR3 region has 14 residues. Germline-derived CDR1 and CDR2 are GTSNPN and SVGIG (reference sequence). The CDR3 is CAWSRGADEDEQFF. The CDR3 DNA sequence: TGTGCCTGGAGTAGGGGGGCCGATGAAGATGAGCAGTTCTTC.

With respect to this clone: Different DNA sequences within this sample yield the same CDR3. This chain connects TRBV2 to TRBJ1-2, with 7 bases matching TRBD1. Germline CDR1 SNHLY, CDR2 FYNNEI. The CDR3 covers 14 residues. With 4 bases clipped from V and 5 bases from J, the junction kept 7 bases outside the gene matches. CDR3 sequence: CASSGAGTEYGYTF. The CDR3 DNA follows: TGTGCCAGCAGTGGGGCCGGGACAGAGTATGGCTACACCTTC.

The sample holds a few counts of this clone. The CDR3 reads CASIRGAEDSGANVLTF. Written as DNA, the CDR3 is TGTGCCAGCATCCGAGGAGCGGAAGACTCTGGGGCCAACGTCCTGACTTTC. The V gene is TRBV7-9, the J gene TRBJ2-6, with D maybe TRBD2 (5 bases). The CDR3 covers 17 residues. Trimming pared 7 bases from V and 0 bases from J, leaving 16 bases between. Germline V lookup: CDR1 SEHNR, CDR2 FQNEAQ (reference sequence).

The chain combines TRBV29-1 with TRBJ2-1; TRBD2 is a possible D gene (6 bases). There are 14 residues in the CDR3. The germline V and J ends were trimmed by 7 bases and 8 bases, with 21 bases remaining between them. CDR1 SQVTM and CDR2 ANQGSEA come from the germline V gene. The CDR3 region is CSATIPSPSDEQFF. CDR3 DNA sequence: TGCAGCGCAACGATCCCATCACCTAGCGATGAGCAGTTCTTC.

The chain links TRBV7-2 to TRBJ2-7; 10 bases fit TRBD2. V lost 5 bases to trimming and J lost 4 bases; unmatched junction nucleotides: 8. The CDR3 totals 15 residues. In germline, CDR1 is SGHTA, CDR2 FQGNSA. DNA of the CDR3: TGTGCCAGCAGCGAAGCTAGCGGGGGACCGTACGAGCAGTACTTC. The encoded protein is CASSEASGGPYEQYF.

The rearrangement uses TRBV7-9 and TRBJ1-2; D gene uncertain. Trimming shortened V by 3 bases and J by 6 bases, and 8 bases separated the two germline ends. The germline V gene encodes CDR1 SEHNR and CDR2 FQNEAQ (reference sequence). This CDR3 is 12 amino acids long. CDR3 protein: CASSFDYHGYTF. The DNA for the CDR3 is TGTGCCAGCAGCTTCGATTACCATGGCTACACCTTC.